These T cell receptor beta chains were read from a single sample in a study of blood T cell repertoires in COVID-19. Repertoires were generated with immunoSEQ multiplex PCR, while TCRdb's copy carries only in-frame clones and drops some. The sample lists about 220,000 clones; roughly 85% were seen once. Material: PBMCs or T cells enriched from blood (not recorded which). The origin of the receptors is a woman between 40 and 50 years old who had been exposed to COVID-19. Both conserved end residues are part of each CDR3. The D gene is left open where the match is weak. Only some rows state a clone size, as once, few, many or a class for expanded clones.

cdr3_nt cdr3_aa d_call v_call clone_size j_call
TGTGCCACCAGCAGAGATAGGGCGGTGACGGGACAAGAGACCCAGTACTTC CATSRDRAVTGQETQYF . TRBV15 . TRBJ2-5
TGCGCCAGCAGCCAAGGTTGGGGAGGAACTAATGAAAAACTGTTTTTT CASSQGWGGTNEKLFF . TRBV4-1 . TRBJ1-4
TGTGCCAGTAGCCGGTCCGGGTTCACTGAAGCTTTCTTT CASSRSGFTEAFF . TRBV19 once TRBJ1-1
TGTGCCAGCAGTGCTCCGGGGAGAGTCGGGGAGCTGTTTTTT CASSAPGRVGELFF . TRBV25-1 . TRBJ2-2
TGCGCCAGCAGCTCCCGGGATAGTAATAATGGCGAGCAGTACTTC CASSSRDSNNGEQYF . TRBV5-1 . TRBJ2-7
TGTGCCAGCCTCGGCAGGGCGAACACTGAAGCTTTCTTT CASLGRANTEAFF . TRBV6-5 . TRBJ1-1
TGTGCCAGCTCCCTCGACAGGGAAGCGGAGCCCCAGCATTTT CASSLDREAEPQHF TRBD1 TRBV18 . TRBJ1-5
TGTGCCACCGTTCTCGGGGGTTCAAACACTGAAGCTTTCTTT CATVLGGSNTEAFF . TRBV15 . TRBJ1-1
TGTGCCAGCAGTAATAGGGGGAACACTGAAGCTTTCTTT CASSNRGNTEAFF . TRBV12-3/TRBV12-4 . TRBJ1-1
TGTGCCAGCAGCCCAAGGACAGGGGATCAGCCCCAGCATTTT CASSPRTGDQPQHF TRBD1 TRBV7-2 . TRBJ1-5
TGTGCCAGCAGCCAAGATCGCAGACCCCTCCACTTT CASSQDRRPLHF . TRBV3-1/TRBV3-2 . TRBJ1-6
TGTGCCAGCAGCGGGACTAGCGAGACAGATACGCAGTATTTT CASSGTSETDTQYF TRBD2 TRBV3-1/TRBV3-2 . TRBJ2-3
TGTGCCAGCAGTGGAGGATCTCCTGAAAAACTGTTTTTT CASSGGSPEKLFF . TRBV2 . TRBJ1-4
TGTGCCAGCGGTGGTGCGATACAGGGACGGAACACCTTC CASGGAIQGRNTF . TRBV2 . TRBJ1-2
TGTGCCAGCAGTGAATCAGGGACACCCCAGGGTGAGCAGTTCTTC CASSESGTPQGEQFF . TRBV2 . TRBJ2-1
TGTGCCAGCAGCCCCCCGGTACTCCGTGGGGAGCTGTTTTTT CASSPPVLRGELFF . TRBV9 . TRBJ2-2
TGTGCCAGCAGCCAGCACAGGGGCACTGAAGCTTTCTTT CASSQHRGTEAFF TRBD1 TRBV4-2 . TRBJ1-1
TGTGCCAGCAGTGAATTTGGAGCTGGGGCCAACGTCCTGACTTTC CASSEFGAGANVLTF . TRBV6-4 . TRBJ2-6
TGTGCCAGCAGCTGGCAGGACAGGGACACTGAAGCTTTCTTT CASSWQDRDTEAFF TRBD1 TRBV5-5 . TRBJ1-1
TGTGCCAGCTCATCCGAAACGAACAGGGAGGGCGGCTACACCTTC CASSSETNREGGYTF . TRBV18 . TRBJ1-2
TGTGCCAGCTCATCGCGACAGGGCGTCTACGAGCAGTACTTC CASSSRQGVYEQYF TRBD1 TRBV18 . TRBJ2-7
TGTGCCACCAGTTGGGGGGCCGGGGAGCTGTTTTTT CATSWGAGELFF . TRBV24-1 . TRBJ2-2
TGTGCCAGCAGCTTGGGCGGACTAGCGGCCTACGAGCAGTACTTC CASSLGGLAAYEQYF TRBD2 TRBV5-8 . TRBJ2-7
TGTGCCAGTAGTATCAGGGCCCGAATCTCTGGAAACACCATATATTTT CASSIRARISGNTIYF . TRBV19 . TRBJ1-3
TGTGCCAGCAGCTTTCAGGGGGCGCGGGCTTTCTTT CASSFQGARAFF TRBD1 TRBV7-2 . TRBJ1-1
TGTGCCAGTAGTATTCAGAATAGCAATCAGCCCCAGCATTTT CASSIQNSNQPQHF . TRBV19 few TRBJ1-5
TGCGCCAGCAGCTTGTCACAAACAGGGACCTATGGCTACACCTTC CASSLSQTGTYGYTF . TRBV5-1 once TRBJ1-2
TGTGCCACCAGTGATTTCCACTCCACTGAAGCTTTCTTT CATSDFHSTEAFF . TRBV24-1 . TRBJ1-1
TGTGCCAGCTCACCGCAGGGGGGAGAAGGAGATACGCAGTATTTT CASSPQGGEGDTQYF . TRBV18 . TRBJ2-3
TGCGCCAGCAGACTGGGACTAGCGGGGGTCAGGAATACGCAGTATTTT CASRLGLAGVRNTQYF TRBD2 TRBV4-1 . TRBJ2-3
TGCGCCAGCAGCCAAGTTTGGAGACTAGTTGGTGAGCAGTACTTC CASSQVWRLVGEQYF . TRBV4-1 . TRBJ2-7
TGTGCCAGTAGCTCCACAGGGGGTAATCAGCCCCAGCATTTT CASSSTGGNQPQHF TRBD1 TRBV19 . TRBJ1-5